This T cell receptor beta chain was identified in a study of T cell responses to AZD1222 COVID-19 vaccine (dated by TCRdb to about 2021). Looking at the study overall: A total of about 230 trial participants underwent TCR sequencing, of whom about 210 received two doses of AZD1222 and approximately 25 received two doses of the MenACWY control vaccine. Trial participants were enrolled by age into 18-55, 56-69 and 70-plus year subgroups, with roughly 160, 29 and 62 TCR-sequenced participants respectively. General findings and caveats noted by the study authors: Participants were mostly white British and included more females than males, and it was suggested by the authors that clonal diversity may have been underestimated. Conclusions about previously exposed vaccinees are limited because only five to seven AZD1222 recipients were SARS-CoV-2 seropositive at baseline. The 56-69-year group was small, and its depth increase did not reach significance, likely because of low power. The whole spike protein was spanned by vaccine-associated CD4 TCRs, and dominant responses were seen in regions 160-218 and 743-854. After two AZD1222 doses, spike-specific TCR breadth and depth were significantly higher than at day 0 and than in MenACWY recipients. Reportedly, close to half of the unique spike-specific TCRs recognized epitopes lying outside the regions that are mutated in the B.1.351 and B.1.1.7 variants. Because no day 14 peak-response samples were available, the repertoires could be characterized only after the peak T cell response.

The CDR3 regions of human TCRbeta chains were subjected to immunosequencing. The paper's data handling went like this. Repertoire TCRs were matched against a reference library of SARS-CoV-2-specific TCRs generated with the MIRA antigen-specificity platform. Breadth was defined as the fraction of unique TCRs that were SARS-CoV-2-associated, and depth was defined as the fraction of total T cells that were SARS-CoV-2-associated. Using the MIRA data, every spike-specific TCR was mapped to the spike region that the TCR reacted to and assigned to either a CD4 or a CD8 class. Log10-transformed breadth and depth values were compared by one-way ANOVA with Sidak's multiple comparisons tests. TCRdb took this table from immuneACCESS and kept in-frame rearrangements with V and J called. Such tables lack part of the clones; where checked against another copy, unresolved V genes explain under half of the gap, and the rest is unexplained. V, J and clone size are taken as reported in that table, and D and trimming were inferred from the DNA itself. The sample contains over 100,000 clones, roughly 86% of them found a single time. The ten largest clones take up around 4.6% of the sample.

Of note for this clone: Its target antigen remains unknown. Base quality data are lacking; no much larger clone is found one base away.

V was cut back by 1 base and J by 8 bases, leaving a gap of 20 bases between them. Including cysteine and phenylalanine, the CDR3 has 16 amino acids. Kept here is only the CDR3 DNA, which spans 48 bases and is read in frame from base 1. The germline V gene specifies SNHLY as CDR1 and FYNNEI as CDR2. Read against the paper, the sample's time point label means: about 28 days (+/-7) after the second vaccine dose. AZD1222 recipients given second doses at about 4 weeks or at about 12 weeks were pooled, since spike-specific TCR depth and breadth were not found to differ between the two schedules. The vaccinee samples were drawn from two UK trials, COV001 and COV002, one of which was a single-blind randomized controlled phase 2/3 trial testing AZD1222 (ChAdOx1 nCoV-19) in healthy adults. Trial participant PBMC samples were collected at day 0 and day 28 after the second dose for TCRbeta chain sequencing.

The V and J segments used are TRBV2 and TRBJ1-2; the D gene is possibly TRBD1, with 6 bases matching. Here the sequenced sample was peripheral blood, taken 28 days after the second AZD1222 dose. The receptor was derived from an adult who received the AZD1222 COVID-19 vaccine. CDR3 loop: CASSEVDLQGSEGYTF. The nucleotides read TGTGCCAGCAGTGAAGTGGATCTACAGGGTTCGGAAGGCTACACCTTC.